A selection of T cell receptor beta chains follows, all from one sample in a study of shared clonotypes between healthy human individuals. Assay used: immunoSEQ multiplex PCR; TCRdb lists only in-frame clones, some missing. The data contain about 2.3 million clones, approximately 93% of them seen just once; the ten biggest clones take up 0.35% to 0.5%. Source material: naive CD4+ T cells from PBMCs. The receptor set was obtained from a young man in good health. Some clones in this sample may be carry-over from other donors' samples. CDR3s include the opening cysteine and the closing phenylalanine or tryptophan. D genes are given only for firm matches. Not all rows give a size; the values are once, few, many and, for expanded clones, a class.

clone_size j_call v_call d_call cdr3_aa cdr3_nt
. TRBJ2-2 TRBV6-5 . CASSYGAGVDTGELFF TGTGCCAGCAGTTATGGAGCGGGTGTCGACACCGGGGAGCTGTTTTTT
few TRBJ1-1 TRBV5-6 . CASSRDRRWNTEAFF TGTGCCAGCAGCAGAGACAGGAGATGGAACACTGAAGCTTTCTTT
. TRBJ2-6 TRBV6-4 . CASSERFISSGANVLTF TGTGCCAGCAGTGAAAGGTTTATTAGCTCTGGGGCCAACGTCCTGACTTTC
. TRBJ2-3 TRBV7-8 . CASSLAASTDTQYF TGTGCCAGCAGCCTAGCTGCAAGCACAGATACGCAGTATTTT
. TRBJ2-5 TRBV27 . CASSTQGRPSETQYF TGTGCCAGCAGTACCCAGGGGCGCCCCTCGGAGACCCAGTACTTC
. TRBJ1-2 TRBV27 . CASGAGYGYTF TGTGCCAGCGGGGCGGGCTATGGCTACACCTTC
. TRBJ2-7 TRBV9 TRBD2 CASSVKGLAGDYEQYF TGTGCCAGCAGCGTAAAAGGACTAGCGGGAGACTACGAGCAGTACTTC
. TRBJ2-3 TRBV5-1 TRBD2 CASSLGPGTSKTDTQYF TGCGCCAGCAGCTTGGGACCCGGGACTAGCAAGACAGATACGCAGTATTTT
. TRBJ2-2 TRBV18 TRBD2 CASSTGLAGAGTGELFF TGTGCCAGCTCAACCGGACTAGCGGGAGCAGGCACCGGGGAGCTGTTTTTT
. TRBJ2-4 TRBV28 TRBD1 CASSRLTGGLAKNIQYF TGTGCCAGCAGTAGACTAACAGGGGGCCTAGCCAAAAACATTCAGTACTTC
. TRBJ2-3 TRBV6-4 . CASSTDTQYF TGTGCCAGCAGCACAGATACGCAGTATTTT
. TRBJ2-1 TRBV5-1 . CASSQQGQGMDEQFF TGCGCCAGCTCTCAACAGGGACAAGGGATGGATGAGCAGTTCTTC
. TRBJ2-5 TRBV5-1 TRBD1 CASSLGQGWLQETQYF TGCGCCAGCAGCTTGGGACAGGGCTGGCTCCAAGAGACCCAGTACTTC
. TRBJ2-7 TRBV19 . CASSSWDSQYF TGTGCCAGTAGTAGCTGGGACTCCCAGTACTTC
. TRBJ2-4 TRBV29-1 . CSAGGDTRVQYF TGCAGCGCCGGCGGGGACACGAGGGTTCAGTACTTC
. TRBJ2-5 TRBV15 TRBD1 CATSARDRQETQYF TGTGCCACCAGCGCCCGGGACAGGCAAGAGACCCAGTACTTC